The 3 T cell receptor beta chains below were found in one sample sequenced in a study of cytomegalovirus exposure and HLA in healthy donors. 60 Vbeta and 13 Jbeta primers were used in PCR. Sequencing used immunoSEQ multiplex PCR; TCRdb keeps in-frame clones, though not all of them. Of 200,000 or so clones listed, roughly 84% are singletons. The material sequenced was PBMCs. Source of these receptors: a man aged 50-60 years in good health and CMV-seronegative.

The chain joins TRBV5-6 to TRBJ2-3; 7 nucleotides line up with TRBD2. Germline V gene sequence: CDR1 SGHDT, CDR2 YYEEEE. After removal of 0 bases from V and 4 bases from J, the junction contained 5 bases not matched to a gene. The CDR3 length is 15 residues. The CDR3 DNA reads TGTGCCAGCAGCTTGGTAGCTAGCGGCCCAGATACGCAGTATTTT. This gives the protein CASSLVASGPDTQYF.

The rearrangement links TRBV4-1 to TRBJ2-1; TRBD2 matches 12 bases. This CDR3 has 16 residues. CDR1 and CDR2 from the germline V gene are MGHRA and YSYEKL. Trimming cost V 4 bases and J 6 bases; bases outside gene matches: 7. The CDR3 here is CASSPTTSGSGNEQFF. CDR3 nucleotides: TGCGCCAGCAGCCCCACGACTAGCGGGAGTGGCAATGAGCAGTTCTTC.

V and J are TRBV7-9 and TRBJ1-5; 7 positions agree with TRBD1. The junction had 5 bases not matched to a gene; V was cut back by 8 bases and J by 1 base. Germline V lookup: CDR1 SEHNR, CDR2 FQNEAQ (reference sequence). This CDR3 is 14 amino acids long. CDR3 sequence (DNA): TGTGCCAGCCGACAGGGTTCAAGCAATCAGCCCCAGCATTTT. Translation gives CASRQGSSNQPQHF.